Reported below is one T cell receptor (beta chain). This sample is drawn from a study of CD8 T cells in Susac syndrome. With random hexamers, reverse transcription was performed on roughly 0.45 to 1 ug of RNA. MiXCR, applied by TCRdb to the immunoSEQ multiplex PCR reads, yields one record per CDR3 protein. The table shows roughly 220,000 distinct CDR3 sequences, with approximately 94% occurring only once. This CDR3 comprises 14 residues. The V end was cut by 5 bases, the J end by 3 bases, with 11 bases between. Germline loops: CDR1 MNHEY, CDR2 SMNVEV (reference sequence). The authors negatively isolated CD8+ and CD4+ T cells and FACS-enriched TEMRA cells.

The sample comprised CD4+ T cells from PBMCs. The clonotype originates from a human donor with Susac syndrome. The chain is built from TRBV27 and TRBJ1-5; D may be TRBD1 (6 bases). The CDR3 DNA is TGTGCCAGCAGTCGACAGGACAACAATCAGCCCCAGCATTTT. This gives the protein CASSRQDNNQPQHF.